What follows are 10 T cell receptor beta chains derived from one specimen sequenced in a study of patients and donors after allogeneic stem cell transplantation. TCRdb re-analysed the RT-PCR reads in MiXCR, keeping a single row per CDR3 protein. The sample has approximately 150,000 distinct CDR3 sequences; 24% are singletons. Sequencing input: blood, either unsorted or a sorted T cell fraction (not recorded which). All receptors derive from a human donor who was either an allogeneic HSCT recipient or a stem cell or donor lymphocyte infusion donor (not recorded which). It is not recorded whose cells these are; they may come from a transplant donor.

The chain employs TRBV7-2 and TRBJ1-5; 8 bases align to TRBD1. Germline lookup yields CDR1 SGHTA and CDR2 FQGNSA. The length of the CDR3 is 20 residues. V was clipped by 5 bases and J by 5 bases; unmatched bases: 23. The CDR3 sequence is CASSASVIGTGVVGHQPQHF. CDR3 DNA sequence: TGTGCCAGCAGCGCTAGCGTCATAGGGACAGGTGTTGTCGGACATCAGCCCCAGCATTTT.

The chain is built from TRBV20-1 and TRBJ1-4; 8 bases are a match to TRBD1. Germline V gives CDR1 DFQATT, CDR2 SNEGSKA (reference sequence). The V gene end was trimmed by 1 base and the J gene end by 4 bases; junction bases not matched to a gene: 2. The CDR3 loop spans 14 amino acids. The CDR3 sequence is CSARGQGINEKLFF. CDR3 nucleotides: TGCAGTGCTAGAGGACAGGGGATTAATGAAAAACTGTTTTTT.

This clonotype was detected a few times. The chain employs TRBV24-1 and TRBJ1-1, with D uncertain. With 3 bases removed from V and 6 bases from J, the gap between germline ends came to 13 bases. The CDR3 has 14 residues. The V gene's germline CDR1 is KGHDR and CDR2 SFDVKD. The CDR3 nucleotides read TGTGCCACCAGTGATCCTCGGTGGGCTTCTGAAGCTTTCTTT. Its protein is CATSDPRWASEAFF.

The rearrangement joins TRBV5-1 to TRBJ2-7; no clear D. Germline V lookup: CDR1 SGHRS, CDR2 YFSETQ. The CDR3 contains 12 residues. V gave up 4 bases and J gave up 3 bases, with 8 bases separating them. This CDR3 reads CASSPALYEQYF. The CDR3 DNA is TGCGCCAGCAGCCCGGCCCTCTACGAGCAGTACTTC. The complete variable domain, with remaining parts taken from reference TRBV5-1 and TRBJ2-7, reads KAGVTQTPRYLIKTRGQQVTLSCSPISGHRSVSWYQQTPGQGLQFLFEYFSETQRNKGNFPGRFSGRQFSNSRSEMNVSTLELGDSALYLCASSPALYEQYFGPGTRLTVT.

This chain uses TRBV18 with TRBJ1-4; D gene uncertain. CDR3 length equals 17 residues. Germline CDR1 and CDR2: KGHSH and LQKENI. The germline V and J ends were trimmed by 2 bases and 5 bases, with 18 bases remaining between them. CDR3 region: CASSPVRAYLQNEKLFF. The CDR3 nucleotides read TGTGCCAGCTCACCAGTTAGGGCGTACCTCCAAAATGAAAAACTGTTTTTT. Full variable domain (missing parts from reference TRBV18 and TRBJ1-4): NAGVMQNPRHLVRRRGQEARLRCSPMKGHSHVYWYRQLPEEGLKFMVYLQKENIIDESGMPKERFSAEFPKEGPSILRIQQVVRGDSAAYFCASSPVRAYLQNEKLFFGSGTQLSVL.

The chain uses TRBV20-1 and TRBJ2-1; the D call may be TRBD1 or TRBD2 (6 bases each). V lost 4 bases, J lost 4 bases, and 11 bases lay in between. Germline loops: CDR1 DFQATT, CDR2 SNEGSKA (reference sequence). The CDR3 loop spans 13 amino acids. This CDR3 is CSATRGDYNEQFF. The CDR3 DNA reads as TGCAGTGCTACTAGGGGGGATTACAATGAGCAGTTCTTC.

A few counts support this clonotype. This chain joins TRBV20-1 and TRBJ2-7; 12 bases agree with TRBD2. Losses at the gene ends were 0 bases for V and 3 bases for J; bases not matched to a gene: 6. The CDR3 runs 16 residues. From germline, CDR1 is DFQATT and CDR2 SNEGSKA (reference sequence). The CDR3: CSAREGTSGLNYEQYF. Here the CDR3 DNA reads TGCAGTGCTAGAGAAGGGACTAGCGGGCTCAACTACGAGCAGTACTTC.

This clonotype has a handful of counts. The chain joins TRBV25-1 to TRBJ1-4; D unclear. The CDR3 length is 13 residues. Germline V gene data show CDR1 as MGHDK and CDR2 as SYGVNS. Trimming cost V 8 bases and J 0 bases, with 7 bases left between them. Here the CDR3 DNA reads TGTGCCAGCCTACCCGCAACTAATGAAAAACTGTTTTTT. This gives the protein CASLPATNEKLFF.

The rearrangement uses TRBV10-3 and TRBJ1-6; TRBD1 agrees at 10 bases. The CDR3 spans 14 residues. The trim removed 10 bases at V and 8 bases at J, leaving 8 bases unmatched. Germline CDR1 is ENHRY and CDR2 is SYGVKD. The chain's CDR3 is CATIPGTGDSPLHF. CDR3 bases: TGTGCCACCATTCCCGGGACAGGGGATTCACCCCTCCACTTT.

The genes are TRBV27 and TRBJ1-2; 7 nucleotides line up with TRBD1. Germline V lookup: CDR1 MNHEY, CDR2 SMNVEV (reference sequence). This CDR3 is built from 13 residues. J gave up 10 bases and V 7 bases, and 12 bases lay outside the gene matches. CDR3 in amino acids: CASKARQGRDYTF. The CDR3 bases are TGTGCCAGCAAGGCGCGACAGGGTAGAGACTACACCTTC.